This is a list of T cell receptor beta chains from one sample in a study of yellow fever vaccine responses in identical twins. A single record per CDR3 protein comes from TCRdb applying MiXCR to the RT-PCR reads. The sample holds some 16,000 distinct CDR3 sequences, approximately 82% seen once. This material consisted of T cells from blood (PBMCs), unsorted or a sorted subset (not recorded which), taken before or after yellow fever vaccination (not recorded which). The source of these receptors is a woman younger than 35 who received the yellow fever vaccine. CDR3s include the opening cysteine and the closing phenylalanine or tryptophan. Each record gives: clone size, V gene, J gene, D gene, CDR3 DNA, CDR3 protein. A D gene is named only where the DNA matches it firmly. A clone size is listed for some rows: how often the clone was seen (once, few, many), or a class if it is expanded.

>NA|TRBV19|TRBJ1-5|NA
TGTGCCAGTACCCCATCCCTTGGCAGTTATAGCAATCAGCCCCAGCATTTT
CASTPSLGSYSNQPQHF
>NA|TRBV14|TRBJ1-5|NA
TGTGCCAGCAGCCAAGGCGGTCAGCCCCAGCATTTT
CASSQGGQPQHF
>NA|TRBV9|TRBJ1-1|NA
TGTGCCAGCAGAGAAAGGACTGGAAACACTGAAGCTTTCTTT
CASRERTGNTEAFF
>NA|TRBV4-2|TRBJ2-7|NA
TGTGCCAGCAGCCAAGTAGGGTACCAGCAGTACTTC
CASSQVGYQQYF
>NA|TRBV28|TRBJ2-7|NA
TGTGCCAGCAGCCCCGGGGCACGGACCGTAGGCGAGCAGTACTTC
CASSPGARTVGEQYF
>NA|TRBV5-5|TRBJ1-1|NA
TGTGCCAGCAGCGCAATCTACATGAACACTGAAGCTTTCTTT
CASSAIYMNTEAFF
>once|TRBV5-1|TRBJ2-3|TRBD2
TGCGCCACAACTAGCGGGGGAGCAGATACGCAGTATTTT
CATTSGGADTQYF
>NA|TRBV12-3/TRBV12-4|TRBJ2-5|TRBD1
TGTGCCAGCAGGACAGGGCTCCAAGAGACCCAGTACTTC
CASRTGLQETQYF
>NA|TRBV5-6|TRBJ2-5|TRBD2
TGTGCCAGCAGCCTCCCGGGACTAGCGGGGGAAGAGACCCAGTACTTC
CASSLPGLAGEETQYF
>few|TRBV12-3/TRBV12-4|TRBJ2-2|NA
TGTGCCAGCAGTCCTCATATAACACAGACCGGGGAGCTGTTTTTT
CASSPHITQTGELFF
>NA|TRBV10-3|TRBJ1-2|NA
TGTGCCATCAGTGACAACGACGGCCGTGGGGGCTACACCTTC
CAISDNDGRGGYTF
>NA|TRBV11-3|TRBJ1-2|TRBD1
TGTGCCAGCAGCTTGGGACAGGGGGAACGGAATGGCTACACCTTC
CASSLGQGERNGYTF
>NA|TRBV29-1|TRBJ2-7|NA
TGCAGCGTCCCCCTAAGGGCAGACAACGCGTTCGAGCAGTACTTC
CSVPLRADNAFEQYF
>NA|TRBV14|TRBJ2-1|TRBD2
TGTGCCAGCAGCCAAGATTGGACTAGGGGGCAGTTCTTC
CASSQDWTRGQFF
>NA|TRBV4-1|TRBJ2-7|TRBD2
TGCGCCAGCAGCCAAGGTTCGACGGGAGGGCTTGACGAGCAGTACTTC
CASSQGSTGGLDEQYF
>NA|TRBV29-1|TRBJ2-1|NA
TGCAGCGTTGAGAAACAGGCCTGGGGTGAGCAGTTCTTC
CSVEKQAWGEQFF
>NA|TRBV12-3/TRBV12-4|TRBJ1-5|TRBD1
TGTGCCAGCATGACAGGGGATCAGCCCCAGCATTTT
CASMTGDQPQHF
>NA|TRBV9|TRBJ2-1|NA
TGTGCCAGCAGTACAGAAGGGGCGCCTGTTGATGAGCAGTTCTTC
CASSTEGAPVDEQFF
>NA|TRBV29-1|TRBJ1-2|NA
TGCAGCGTTGAAGAGGGTCTCTATGGCTACACCTTC
CSVEEGLYGYTF
>NA|TRBV13|TRBJ2-1|TRBD2
TGTGCCGGCCGACGCGGGGGGCTCAATGAGCAGTTCTTC
CAGRRGGLNEQFF
>NA|TRBV3-1|TRBJ2-7|NA
TGTGCCAGCAGCCAAGAAGTCAGGCCTATCGAGCAGTACTTC
CASSQEVRPIEQYF
>once|TRBV10-1|TRBJ2-1|NA
TGCGCCAGCGAGAGTGACCCTGCTCACAATGAGCAGTTCTTC
CASESDPAHNEQFF
>NA|TRBV20-1|TRBJ2-7|NA
TGCAGTGCTAGAGGGGGGGCAGAAAGATACGAGCAGTACTTC
CSARGGAERYEQYF
>NA|TRBV20-1|TRBJ2-7|NA
TGCAGTGCTAGAGACCTCCGCTCCTACGAGCAGTACTTC
CSARDLRSYEQYF
>NA|TRBV29-1|TRBJ2-2|TRBD1
TGCAGCGTCGGGACAGCGAACACCGGGGAGCTGTTTTTT
CSVGTANTGELFF
>NA|TRBV14|TRBJ2-1|NA
TGTGCCAGCAGCCAAGTTGAAGCAGGACAACGGTGGTTAAGATCCTACAATGAGCAGTTCTTC
CASSQVEAGQRWLRSYNEQFF
>NA|TRBV12-3/TRBV12-4|TRBJ2-3|NA
TGTGCCAGCAGCCAAAGGGGGGCAGATACGCAGTATTTT
CASSQRGADTQYF
>NA|TRBV5-4|TRBJ1-1|NA
TGTGCCAGCAGCTTGTCGGTATCCATGAACACTGAAGCTTTCTTT
CASSLSVSMNTEAFF
>NA|TRBV2|TRBJ2-1|TRBD2
TGTGCCAGCAGTCGGGGGGACAATGAGCAGTTCTTC
CASSRGDNEQFF
>NA|TRBV12-3/TRBV12-4|TRBJ2-7|TRBD1
TGTGCCAGCAGTCCTCTCGGACAGGTGAACGAGCAGTACTTC
CASSPLGQVNEQYF
>few|TRBV11-3|TRBJ2-7|NA
TGTGCCAGCAGCTTAGCCCCGGGACCACTCTACGAGCAGTACTTC
CASSLAPGPLYEQYF